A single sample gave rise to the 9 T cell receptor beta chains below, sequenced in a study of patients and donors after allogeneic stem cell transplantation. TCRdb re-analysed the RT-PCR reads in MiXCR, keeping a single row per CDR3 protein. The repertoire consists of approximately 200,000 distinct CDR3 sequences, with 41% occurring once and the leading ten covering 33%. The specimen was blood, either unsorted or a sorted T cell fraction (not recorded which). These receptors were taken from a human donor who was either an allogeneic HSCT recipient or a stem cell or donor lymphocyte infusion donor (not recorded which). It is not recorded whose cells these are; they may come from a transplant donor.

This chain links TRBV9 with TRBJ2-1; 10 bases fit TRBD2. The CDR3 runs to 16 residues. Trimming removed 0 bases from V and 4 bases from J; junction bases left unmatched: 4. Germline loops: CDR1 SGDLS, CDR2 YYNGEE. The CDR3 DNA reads TGTGCCAGCAGCGTAGACCTAGCGGGAGCTTACAATGAGCAGTTCTTC. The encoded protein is CASSVDLAGAYNEQFF.

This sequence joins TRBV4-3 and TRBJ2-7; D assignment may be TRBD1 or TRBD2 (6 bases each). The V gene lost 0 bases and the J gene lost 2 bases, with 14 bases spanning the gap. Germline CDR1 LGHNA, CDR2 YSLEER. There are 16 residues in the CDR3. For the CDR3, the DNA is TGCGCCAGCAGCCAAGAAGGGGGACGGGAGCCCTACGAGCAGTACTTC. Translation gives CASSQEGGREPYEQYF.

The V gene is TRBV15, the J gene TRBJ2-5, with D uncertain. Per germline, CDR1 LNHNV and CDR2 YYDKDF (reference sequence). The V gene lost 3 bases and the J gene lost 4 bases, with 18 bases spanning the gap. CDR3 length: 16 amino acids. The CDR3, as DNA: TGTGCCACCAGCAGCCTGACCGACTTCAGGCTAGAGACCCAGTACTTC. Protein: CATSSLTDFRLETQYF.

In DNA form, the CDR3 reads TGTGCCAGCAGCGACTGGACCTATAATTCACCCCTCCACTTT. It encodes CASSDWTYNSPLHF. The rearrangement uses TRBV27 and TRBJ1-6; D gene ambiguous. Germline V lookup: CDR1 MNHEY, CDR2 SMNVEV (reference sequence). The CDR3 extends over 14 amino acids. The V end was cut by 6 bases, the J end by 2 bases, with 8 bases between.

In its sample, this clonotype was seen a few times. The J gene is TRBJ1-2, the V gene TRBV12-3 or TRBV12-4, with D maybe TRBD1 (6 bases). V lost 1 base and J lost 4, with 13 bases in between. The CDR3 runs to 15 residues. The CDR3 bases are TGTGCCAGCAGTTTAGACCCGGGGGCGACCTATGGCTACACCTTC. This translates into CASSLDPGATYGYTF.

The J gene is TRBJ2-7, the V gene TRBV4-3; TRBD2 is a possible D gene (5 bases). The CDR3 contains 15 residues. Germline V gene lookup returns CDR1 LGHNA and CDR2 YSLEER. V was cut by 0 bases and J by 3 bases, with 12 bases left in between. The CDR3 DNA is TGCGCCAGCAGCCAAGACCCTAGCACTAACTACGAGCAGTACTTC. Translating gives CASSQDPSTNYEQYF.

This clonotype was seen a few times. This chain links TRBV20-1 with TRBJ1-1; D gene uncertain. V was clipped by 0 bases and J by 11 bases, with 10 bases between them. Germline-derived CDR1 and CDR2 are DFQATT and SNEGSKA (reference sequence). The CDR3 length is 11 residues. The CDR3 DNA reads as TGCAGTGCTAGAGATCCAGGATGGGCTTTCTTT. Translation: CSARDPGWAFF.

CDR3 residues: CASSPGGWEAFF. For the CDR3, the DNA is TGTGCCAGCAGTCCCGGGGGGTGGGAAGCTTTCTTT. This chain uses TRBV12-3 or TRBV12-4 with TRBJ1-1; maybe TRBD1 (5 bases). The CDR3 is 12 amino acids. V lost 5 bases and J 8 bases, leaving 12 bases between the germline ends.

CDR3 in DNA: TGTGCCAGCAGCTTGACCAGGGCTAGCGGGAATCTTCATACGCAGTATTTT. Its protein product is CASSLTRASGNLHTQYF. The chain is built from TRBV5-5 and TRBJ2-3; 9 nucleotides align to TRBD2. Per germline, CDR1 SGHKS and CDR2 YYEKEE (reference sequence). Trimming removed 1 base from V and 7 bases from J; junction bases left unmatched: 13. CDR3 length: 17 amino acids.